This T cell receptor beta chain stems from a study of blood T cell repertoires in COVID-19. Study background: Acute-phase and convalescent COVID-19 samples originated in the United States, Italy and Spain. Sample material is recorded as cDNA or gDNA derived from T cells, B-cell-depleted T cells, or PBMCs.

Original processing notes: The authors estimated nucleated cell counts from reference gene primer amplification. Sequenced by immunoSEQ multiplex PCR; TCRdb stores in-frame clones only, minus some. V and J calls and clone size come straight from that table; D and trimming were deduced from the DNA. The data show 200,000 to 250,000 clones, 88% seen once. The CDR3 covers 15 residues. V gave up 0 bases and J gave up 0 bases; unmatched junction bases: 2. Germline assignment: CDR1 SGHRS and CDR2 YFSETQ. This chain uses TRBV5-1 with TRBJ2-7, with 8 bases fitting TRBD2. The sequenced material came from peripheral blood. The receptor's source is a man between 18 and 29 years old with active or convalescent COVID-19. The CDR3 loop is CASSLDAGGSYEQYF. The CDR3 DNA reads TGCGCCAGCAGCTTGGACGCGGGGGGCTCCTACGAGCAGTACTTC.